This record concerns one T cell receptor beta chain sequence. Its target is not known. This entry belongs to a study of cytomegalovirus exposure and HLA in healthy donors. The germline CDR1 and CDR2 sequences are SGHAT and FQDESV (reference sequence). CDR3 length: 13 residues. The V gene lost 8 bases and the J gene lost 3 bases, with 11 bases spanning the gap. Study observations and caveats: In a later analysis, a genetic analysis reported fewer productive-TCR N-insertions in an Asian-associated ancestry cluster than the cohort average. It is likely that the observed cluster of highly shared sequence variants was a sequencing artifact.

The PCR ran on 60 Vbeta and 13 Jbeta primers. Clones were read by immunoSEQ multiplex PCR, and TCRdb kept only the in-frame ones, dropping some. The sample carries approximately 130,000 clones, roughly four fifths recorded once. This chain joins TRBV11-1 and TRBJ1-3; D not certain. Material for sequencing was PBMCs. This clonotype was obtained from a man aged 25 to 45 in good health and CMV-seronegative. DNA of the CDR3: TGTGCCAGCGGGAGAGCGTATGGAAACACCATATATTTT. This sequence encodes CASGRAYGNTIYF.